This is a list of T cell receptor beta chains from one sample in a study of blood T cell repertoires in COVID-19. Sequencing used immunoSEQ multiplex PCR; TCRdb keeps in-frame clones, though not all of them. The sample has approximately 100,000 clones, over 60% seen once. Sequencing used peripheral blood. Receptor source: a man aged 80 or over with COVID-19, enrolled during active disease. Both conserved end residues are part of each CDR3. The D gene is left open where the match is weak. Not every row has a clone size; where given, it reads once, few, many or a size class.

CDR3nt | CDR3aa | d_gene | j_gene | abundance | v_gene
TGTGCCAGCTCACCACGGGGCAGTGGGTCTGGGGCCAACGTCCTGACTTTC | CASSPRGSGSGANVLTF | - | TRBJ2-6 | - | TRBV18
TGTGCCAGCGTACTCGGACAGGGCAAGGGGGAGCTGTTTTTT | CASVLGQGKGELFF | TRBD1 | TRBJ2-2 | once | TRBV6-5
TGCAGCGTTGACGGGGGACAGGGAATGGCCTACGAGCAGTACTTC | CSVDGGQGMAYEQYF | TRBD1 | TRBJ2-7 | - | TRBV29-1
TGCGCCAGCAGCTGGACAGGGGGCGGAAACACTGAAGCTTTCTTT | CASSWTGGGNTEAFF | TRBD1 | TRBJ1-1 | - | TRBV4-3
TGTGCCAGCAGTTTCGGGACTAGCGGGAGGAGGGAGACCCAGTACTTC | CASSFGTSGRRETQYF | TRBD2 | TRBJ2-5 | - | TRBV27
TGTGCCAGCAGTTTACTAGCGGGAGGACAGGGTGAGCAGTTCTTC | CASSLLAGGQGEQFF | TRBD2 | TRBJ2-1 | few | TRBV7-9
TGTGCCAGCAGGCTGGTGGGGACAGGGGGCTACGAGCAGTACTTC | CASRLVGTGGYEQYF | TRBD1 | TRBJ2-7 | - | TRBV6-5
TGTGCCAGCAGTTCCGGGGAGCGCGCGCGTGGCTACACCTTC | CASSSGERARGYTF | - | TRBJ1-2 | - | TRBV27
TGTGCCAGCAGCCGGGGACAGGCGAACACCGGGGAGCTGTTTTTT | CASSRGQANTGELFF | TRBD1 | TRBJ2-2 | few | TRBV7-3
TGTGCCAGCAGCTTAGCACAGGGACGGGATGGCTACACCTTC | CASSLAQGRDGYTF | - | TRBJ1-2 | - | TRBV7-8
TGTGCCAGCAGCGTCCGGGACAGGGGAGAGACCCAGTACTTC | CASSVRDRGETQYF | TRBD1 | TRBJ2-5 | - | TRBV7-8
TGTGCCAGCAGCCAAGAGACAGGGGTCGGCCTGCGGGAGACCCAGTACTTC | CASSQETGVGLRETQYF | TRBD1 | TRBJ2-5 | - | TRBV3-1/TRBV3-2
TGCGCCAGCAGCTTGGCAGGTGAAAAACTGTTTTTT | CASSLAGEKLFF | - | TRBJ1-4 | - | TRBV5-1
TGTGCCAGCAGCCAAGATCCCGGGTCCTACGAGCAGTACTTC | CASSQDPGSYEQYF | - | TRBJ2-7 | - | TRBV14
TGTGCCAGCAGCGTAGCAGGGACAGATCCCTACGAGCAGTACTTC | CASSVAGTDPYEQYF | TRBD1 | TRBJ2-7 | - | TRBV9
TGTGCCAGCAGCGTAGGGGGGCAGGGTCCCAACATTCAGTACTTC | CASSVGGQGPNIQYF | - | TRBJ2-4 | - | TRBV9
TGTGCCAGCAGTCCCGGGACTAGCGGGGGGGATGAGCAGTTCTTC | CASSPGTSGGDEQFF | TRBD2 | TRBJ2-1 | - | TRBV6-6
TGTGCCAGTATCCAATCTACCTTCTACACTGAAGCTTTCTTT | CASIQSTFYTEAFF | - | TRBJ1-1 | - | TRBV19
TGTGCCAGTAGTATAACGACAGCACCCTTTGCAACTAATGAAAAACTGTTTTTT | CASSITTAPFATNEKLFF | - | TRBJ1-4 | once | TRBV19